This T cell receptor beta chain was identified in a study of graft-versus-host responses after intestinal transplantation. The CDR3 extends over 12 amino acids. The germline V gene has CDR1 MNHNS and CDR2 SASEGT. The V and J ends lost 6 bases and 1 base respectively, with 3 bases between them. Some clones are missing from TCRdb's copy, which holds only in-frame ones; the method was immunoSEQ multiplex PCR. Of 98,000 or so clones listed, roughly 87% are singletons. With regard to this clone: Its antigen is currently unknown.

The chain has TRBV6-1 and TRBJ2-2; D remains ambiguous. The sequencing here drew on unstimulated CD4+ T cells sorted from spleen or lymph node cells, taken before intestinal transplant. The origin of this receptor is a human donor who received an intestinal transplant. The chain's CDR3 is CASRENTGELFF. CDR3 in DNA: TGTGCCAGCAGGGAGAACACCGGGGAGCTGTTTTTT.